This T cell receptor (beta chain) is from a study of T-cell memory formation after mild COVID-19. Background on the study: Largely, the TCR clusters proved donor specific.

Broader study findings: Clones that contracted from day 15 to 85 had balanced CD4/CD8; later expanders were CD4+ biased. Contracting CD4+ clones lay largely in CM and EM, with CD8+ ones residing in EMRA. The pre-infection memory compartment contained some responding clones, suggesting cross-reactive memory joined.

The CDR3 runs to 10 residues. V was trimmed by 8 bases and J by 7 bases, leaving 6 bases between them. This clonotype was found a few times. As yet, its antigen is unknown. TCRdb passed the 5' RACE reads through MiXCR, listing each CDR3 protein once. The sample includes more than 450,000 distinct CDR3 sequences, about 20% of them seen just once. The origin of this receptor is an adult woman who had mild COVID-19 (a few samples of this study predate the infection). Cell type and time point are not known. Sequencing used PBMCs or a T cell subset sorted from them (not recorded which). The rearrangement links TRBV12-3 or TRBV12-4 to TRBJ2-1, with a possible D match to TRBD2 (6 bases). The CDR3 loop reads CASGGNEQFF. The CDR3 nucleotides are TGTGCCAGCGGGGGGAATGAGCAGTTCTTC.